The rows below give T cell receptor beta chains drawn from one sample of a study of early T cells in non-severe SARS-CoV-2 infection. TCRdb reprocessed the 5' RACE reads with MiXCR, giving one entry per CDR3 protein. The profile shows roughly 53,000 distinct CDR3 sequences, roughly 8.8% of them singletons. The specimen sequenced was whole blood. Receptors originate from an adult who was a healthcare worker with PCR-confirmed SARS-CoV-2 infection or an uninfected control (not recorded which). Each CDR3 is given with its conserved first and last residue. A D gene is named only where the DNA matches it firmly. Rows may omit the clone size; those that give it use once, few, many or a size class.

j_call clone_size d_call v_call cdr3_aa cdr3_nt
TRBJ2-5 few - TRBV5-1 CASSPGPGQTQYF TGCGCCAGCAGCCCCGGGCCCGGGCAGACCCAGTACTTC
TRBJ2-5 many - TRBV7-6 CASSTGTHQETQYF TGTGCCAGCAGCACCGGGACACACCAAGAGACCCAGTACTTC
TRBJ2-3 - TRBD2 TRBV20-1 CSARGTSGGTDTQYF TGCAGTGCCCGGGGGACTAGCGGGGGCACAGATACGCAGTATTTT
TRBJ1-1 many - TRBV14 CASSQAPAARAFF TGTGCCAGCAGCCAAGCACCAGCAGCCAGAGCTTTCTTT
TRBJ2-7 many - TRBV20-1 CSARATGRSYEQYF TGCAGTGCTAGAGCAACAGGGAGGTCCTACGAGCAGTACTTC
TRBJ2-7 - TRBD1 TRBV7-9 CASSPQGQLYEQYF TGTGCCAGCAGCCCGCAGGGACAGCTATACGAGCAGTACTTC
TRBJ1-5 - - TRBV9 CASSVGGGNQPQHF TGTGCCAGCAGCGTAGGAGGGGGTAATCAGCCCCAGCATTTT
TRBJ2-1 - TRBD2 TRBV6-5 CASRSAAGGLDEQFF TGTGCCAGCAGGTCCGCAGCGGGGGGGCTCGATGAGCAGTTCTTC
TRBJ2-7 - - TRBV5-1 CASSPSSDYEQYF TGCGCCAGCAGCCCTTCTAGCGACTACGAGCAGTACTTC
TRBJ2-1 - - TRBV24-1 CATSGVEGNEQFF TGTGCCACCTCCGGGGTGGAGGGCAATGAGCAGTTCTTC
TRBJ2-3 few - TRBV15 CATSRRSDTQYF TGTGCCACCAGCAGAAGGTCAGATACGCAGTATTTT
TRBJ1-2 - TRBD1 TRBV5-1 CASSSGTGAFLNYGYTF TGCGCCAGCAGCTCTGGGACAGGGGCCTTCCTTAACTATGGCTACACCTTC
TRBJ2-3 many - TRBV27 CASSFPTSTDTQYF TGTGCCAGCAGTTTTCCGACTAGCACAGATACGCAGTATTTT
TRBJ1-1 many - TRBV7-9 CASSLAGPTVSEAFF TGTGCCAGCAGCTTAGCCGGGCCTACTGTGAGTGAAGCTTTCTTT
TRBJ1-6 - TRBD1 TRBV5-4 CASRTSGTGNSPLHF TGTGCCAGCAGAACTTCCGGGACAGGGAATTCACCCCTCCACTTT
TRBJ1-1 many - TRBV7-9 CASSSYGGTEAFF TGTGCCAGCAGCTCCTATGGCGGCACTGAAGCTTTCTTT
TRBJ1-1 few TRBD1 TRBV6-6 CASSYRYRGHIRTEAFF TGTGCCAGCAGTTACCGCTACAGGGGGCATATTAGGACTGAAGCTTTCTTT
TRBJ1-2 few - TRBV7-8 CASSLQTGFNYGYTF TGTGCCAGCAGCCTCCAGACGGGATTTAACTATGGCTACACCTTC
TRBJ2-3 many - TRBV20-1 CSARSGSTDTQYF TGCAGTGCTAGAAGCGGGTCCACAGATACGCAGTATTTT
TRBJ2-7 - TRBD1 TRBV10-2 CASSDRDSYEQYF TGCGCCAGCAGTGATCGGGACAGCTACGAGCAGTACTTC
TRBJ2-4 - - TRBV4-1 CASSGGVLEKNIQYF TGCGCCAGCAGCGGGGGTGTTCTCGAGAAAAACATTCAGTACTTC
TRBJ1-2 - - TRBV5-6 CASSYTHRDNYGYTF TGTGCCAGCAGCTACACTCACAGGGATAACTATGGCTACACCTTC
TRBJ2-1 - - TRBV7-9 CASSLADEQFF TGTGCCAGCAGCTTAGCGGATGAGCAGTTCTTC
TRBJ1-2 few - TRBV2 CASSGTVDVDYGYTF TGTGCCAGCAGTGGGACGGTGGACGTGGACTATGGCTACACCTTC
TRBJ1-2 - - TRBV2 CASRQATSGYTF TGTGCCAGCAGACAGGCAACAAGTGGCTACACCTTC
TRBJ1-5 - TRBD1 TRBV12-3/TRBV12-4 CASSWTGNQPQHF TGTGCCAGCAGTTGGACAGGTAATCAGCCCCAGCATTTT
TRBJ1-1 many - TRBV12-3/TRBV12-4 CASSLVAANTEAFF TGTGCCAGCAGTTTGGTAGCCGCCAACACTGAAGCTTTCTTT
TRBJ1-1 - - TRBV11-2 CASSLGEVTEAFF TGTGCCAGCAGCTTAGGTGAGGTCACTGAAGCTTTCTTT
TRBJ1-1 few - TRBV20-1 CSASRDITQAFF TGCAGTGCGTCGAGGGACATCACTCAAGCTTTCTTT
TRBJ1-1 few - TRBV12-3/TRBV12-4 CASSPTGLTEAFF TGTGCCAGCAGTCCTACAGGGTTGACTGAAGCTTTCTTT
TRBJ2-3 - - TRBV9 CASSEPTGSTDTQYF TGTGCCAGCAGCGAGCCCACAGGGTCCACAGATACGCAGTATTTT
TRBJ2-3 - TRBD2 TRBV20-1 CSARNSGGGTDTQYF TGCAGTGCTAGGAATAGCGGGGGTGGCACAGATACGCAGTATTTT
TRBJ2-4 many TRBD1 TRBV5-1 CASRSGGAKNIQYF TGCGCCAGCAGATCAGGGGGAGCCAAAAACATTCAGTACTTC
TRBJ2-1 many - TRBV4-1 CASSQAVEQFF TGCGCCAGCAGCCAAGCTGTTGAGCAGTTCTTC
TRBJ2-5 - - TRBV18 CASSAGSYQETQYF TGTGCCAGCTCAGCAGGGTCGTACCAAGAGACCCAGTACTTC
TRBJ2-5 many - TRBV5-1 CASSLADVTPYQETQYF TGCGCCAGCAGCTTGGCGGACGTAACACCGTACCAAGAGACCCAGTACTTC
TRBJ2-3 few - TRBV12-3/TRBV12-4 CASSEPLGDTQYF TGTGCCAGCAGCGAGCCATTAGGAGATACGCAGTATTTT
TRBJ2-2 - - TRBV10-3 CAISERGENSGELFF TGTGCCATCAGTGAGAGGGGGGAGAACTCCGGGGAGCTGTTTTTT
TRBJ2-7 few - TRBV12-3/TRBV12-4 CASSLKGIGEQYF TGTGCCAGCAGTTTGAAGGGGATCGGCGAGCAGTACTTC
TRBJ1-1 many - TRBV7-9 CASSLPGTEAFF TGTGCCAGCAGTTTACCCGGGACAGAAGCTTTCTTT
TRBJ2-5 few TRBD2 TRBV19 CASSMAGTSGQETQYF TGTGCCAGTAGTATGGCGGGCACTAGCGGCCAAGAGACCCAGTACTTC
TRBJ2-7 many - TRBV7-9 CASSLARDGMYEQYF TGTGCCAGCAGCTTAGCCCGGGACGGAATGTACGAGCAGTACTTC
TRBJ1-1 many - TRBV7-9 CASSSITEAFF TGTGCCAGCAGCTCTATCACTGAAGCTTTCTTT
TRBJ2-3 many TRBD1 TRBV5-1 CASSLRGRTDTQYF TGCGCCAGCAGCTTGAGGGGGCGGACAGATACGCAGTATTTT
TRBJ1-1 many - TRBV7-2 CASSRLNTEAFF TGTGCCAGCAGTCGGCTGAACACTGAAGCTTTCTTT
TRBJ1-5 few - TRBV12-3/TRBV12-4 CASSLMGNQPQHF TGTGCCAGCAGTTTGATGGGAAATCAGCCCCAGCATTTT
TRBJ1-1 - - TRBV2 CASTPDSFTEAFF TGTGCCAGCACCCCTGACTCTTTCACTGAAGCTTTCTTT
TRBJ2-5 - - TRBV20-1 CSASLGVYQETQYF TGCAGTGCTAGTTTGGGCGTGTACCAAGAGACCCAGTACTTC
TRBJ2-7 many - TRBV3-1 CASSQSDRNEQYF TGTGCCAGCAGCCAGTCGGACAGAAACGAGCAGTACTTC
TRBJ2-1 many TRBD2 TRBV29-1 CSVEAGGQFGEQFF TGCAGCGTTGAGGCGGGGGGGCAATTTGGTGAGCAGTTCTTC
TRBJ2-6 - - TRBV7-9 CASSYRRGLGANVLTF TGTGCCAGCAGCTACCGGAGGGGTTTAGGGGCCAACGTCCTGACTTTC
TRBJ2-7 many TRBD1 TRBV6-6 CASSYHKDRGYEQYF TGTGCCAGCAGTTATCACAAGGACAGGGGCTACGAGCAGTACTTC
TRBJ2-3 few TRBD2 TRBV11-3 CASSISGQSDTQYF TGTGCCAGCTCGATTAGCGGGCAATCGGATACGCAGTATTTT
TRBJ2-7 few - TRBV4-2 CASSPPGDVYEQYF TGTGCCAGCAGCCCTCCCGGGGACGTCTACGAGCAGTACTTC
TRBJ1-1 few - TRBV15 CATSREYGRMNTEAFF TGTGCCACCAGCAGAGAGTATGGACGGATGAACACTGAAGCTTTCTTT
TRBJ2-3 - TRBD1 TRBV24-1 CATSDSGGRGTDTQYF TGTGCCACCAGTGATTCAGGGGGAAGGGGCACAGATACGCAGTATTTT
TRBJ2-7 many - TRBV11-2 CASSRTSGYEQYF TGTGCCAGCAGTCGGACCTCAGGGTACGAGCAGTACTTC
TRBJ2-5 - TRBD1 TRBV30 CAWTSGTVSETQYF TGTGCCTGGACCTCCGGGACAGTTTCGGAGACCCAGTACTTC
TRBJ2-2 - - TRBV7-9 CASSSGSNTGELFF TGTGCCAGCAGCTCCGGGTCAAACACCGGGGAGCTGTTTTTT
TRBJ2-1 few - TRBV2 CASNAGAPYNEQFF TGTGCCAGCAACGCGGGGGCCCCTTACAATGAGCAGTTCTTC